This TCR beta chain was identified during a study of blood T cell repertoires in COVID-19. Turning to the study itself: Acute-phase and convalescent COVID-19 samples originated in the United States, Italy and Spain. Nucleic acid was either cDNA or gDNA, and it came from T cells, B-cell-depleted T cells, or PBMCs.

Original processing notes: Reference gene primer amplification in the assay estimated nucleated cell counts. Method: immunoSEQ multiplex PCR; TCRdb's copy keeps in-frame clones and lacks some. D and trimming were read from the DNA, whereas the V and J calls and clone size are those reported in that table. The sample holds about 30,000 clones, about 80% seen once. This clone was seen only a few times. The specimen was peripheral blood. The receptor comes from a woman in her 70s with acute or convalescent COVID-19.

CDR3 sequence reads: CASSLRGRDYEQYF. The CDR3 DNA is TGTGCCAGCTCCCTTCGGGGTCGGGACTACGAGCAGTACTTC. V and J are TRBV3-1 (or the pseudogene TRBV3-2) and TRBJ2-7; possible D gene TRBD2, 5 bases. In germline, CDR1 is LGHDT, CDR2 YNNKEL (reference sequence). The CDR3 sequence is 14 residues long. Trimming removed 8 bases from V and 3 bases from J, with 17 bases in between.